This T cell receptor beta chain was identified in a study of control samples from healthy donors and cancer patients. Only in-frame clones appear in the TCRdb table, and some are missing; sequencing was by immunoSEQ multiplex PCR. In the table there are some 120,000 clones, 87% of which are singletons. The CDR3 has 14 residues. The V segment lost 3 bases and the J segment 2 bases; nucleotides outside the gene matches: 4. Germline V gives CDR1 SEHNR, CDR2 FQNEAQ (reference sequence). Specimen: blood. The TCR sequence derives from a man between 35 and 55 years old in good health. The chain carries TRBV7-9 and TRBJ2-7, with 7 nucleotides matching TRBD1. DNA of the CDR3: TGTGCCAGCAGCTTTTTGACAGGGACCTACGAGCAGTACTTC. Its translation is CASSFLTGTYEQYF.